The 17 T cell receptor beta chains listed next were all sequenced from one sample in a study of patients and donors after allogeneic stem cell transplantation. TCRdb ran MiXCR on the RT-PCR reads and lists one entry per CDR3 protein. The sample consists of about a million distinct CDR3 sequences, roughly 18% of them appearing once. The sample comprised blood, either unsorted or a sorted T cell fraction (not recorded which). The receptors were sampled from a human donor who was either an allogeneic HSCT recipient or a stem cell or donor lymphocyte infusion donor (not recorded which). It is not recorded whose cells these are; they may come from a transplant donor.

In this sample, this clonotype turned up a few times. The chain combines TRBV29-1 with TRBJ1-1, with D possibly being TRBD1 (6 bases). Germline V lookup: CDR1 SQVTM, CDR2 ANQGSEA. The CDR3 runs to 16 residues. The V and J ends lost 7 bases and 0 bases respectively, with 21 bases between them. CDR3 amino acids: CSAPGGQGHLNTEAFF. In nucleotides, the CDR3 is TGCAGCGCCCCTGGGGGGCAGGGCCATCTGAACACTGAAGCTTTCTTT.

The J gene is TRBJ2-7, the V gene TRBV27; D may match TRBD1 or TRBD2 (5 bases each). V lost 6 bases to trimming and J lost 7 bases, with 13 bases between them. The CDR3 loop spans 12 amino acids. Germline V gives CDR1 MNHEY, CDR2 SMNVEV (reference sequence). The DNA of the CDR3 is TGTGCCAGCAGACAGGCGCAGCGGGAGCAGTACTTC. This gives the protein CASRQAQREQYF.

The CDR3: CASALVRVRYYGYTF. CDR3 nucleotide sequence: TGTGCCAGCGCGTTGGTACGTGTTCGGTACTATGGCTACACCTTC. The chain combines TRBV12-3 or TRBV12-4 with TRBJ1-2; D ambiguous. V lost 8 bases to trimming and J lost 3 bases, with 19 bases between them. CDR3 length: 15 residues.

The chain links TRBV27 to TRBJ1-1, with TRBD1 matching 8 bases. Trimming removed 1 base from V and 4 bases from J; junction bases left unmatched: 8. The CDR3 loop spans 16 amino acids. Germline V gives CDR1 MNHEY, CDR2 SMNVEV (reference sequence). CDR3 region: CASSLYRQDRATEAFF. The CDR3 bases are TGTGCCAGCAGTTTATATCGGCAGGACAGGGCCACTGAAGCTTTCTTT.

The V gene is TRBV5-1, the J gene TRBJ1-1; D is unresolved. The V gene's germline CDR1 is SGHRS and CDR2 YFSETQ. V lost 2 bases to trimming and J lost 1 base, with 15 bases between them. The CDR3 length is 16 residues. The DNA for the CDR3 is TGCGCCAGCAGCTTCGGACGGGATTACTGGAACACTGAAGCTTTCTTT. Encoded protein: CASSFGRDYWNTEAFF.

The rearrangement joins TRBV10-3 to TRBJ2-7; D ambiguous. The germline V and J ends were trimmed by 2 bases and 1 base, with 6 bases remaining between them. Germline V gives CDR1 ENHRY, CDR2 SYGVKD. The CDR3 sequence is 13 residues long. The CDR3 sequence: CAISEGPSYEQYF. The CDR3 region has the DNA TGTGCCATCAGTGAGGGCCCATCCTACGAGCAGTACTTC.

This clonotype has only a few counts. The V call is TRBV20-1, the J call TRBJ1-6, with a weak D call TRBD1 (5 bases). CDR1 and CDR2 from the germline V gene are DFQATT and SNEGSKA (reference sequence). The CDR3 consists of 15 residues. Trimming removed 0 bases from V and 10 bases from J, with 16 bases in between. This CDR3 reads CSARDQPRGASPLHF. The CDR3 nucleotides read TGCAGTGCTAGAGATCAACCGAGGGGAGCCTCACCCCTCCACTTT.

The chain is built from TRBV5-1 and TRBJ2-2, with TRBD2 matching over 9 bases. Germline trimming cut 3 bases from V and 0 bases from J; bases unmatched to any gene: 15. This CDR3 region has 20 residues. The V gene's germline CDR1 is SGHRS and CDR2 YFSETQ. CDR3 coding DNA: TGCGCCAGCAGCTCCGCCGGGACTAGCAGGACAATAGCGAACACCGGGGAGCTGTTTTTT. Its translation: CASSSAGTSRTIANTGELFF.

This chain links TRBV4-2 with TRBJ2-7, with 11 nucleotides matching TRBD2. The CDR3 has 18 amino acids. Trimming at V came to 0 bases and at J to 3 bases, leaving 10 bases not matched to a gene. CDR1 is LGHNA and CDR2 is YNFKEQ in the germline V gene. In nucleotides, the CDR3 is TGTGCCAGCAGCCAAGAGGCTCCGACTAGCGGGATTCTCTACGAGCAGTACTTC. This codes for CASSQEAPTSGILYEQYF.

This chain joins TRBV7-3 and TRBJ1-2; D might be TRBD1 (5 bases). Deletions cut 5 bases from V and 4 bases from J, with 11 bases between. CDR1 is SGHTA, CDR2 FQGTGA, per germline. The CDR3 runs to 13 residues. CDR3 nucleotide sequence: TGTGCCAGCAGCCGGAGGGGAGGCTATGGCTACACCTTC. It yields the protein CASSRRGGYGYTF.

The V call is TRBV12-3 or TRBV12-4, the J call TRBJ2-5, with 14 positions matching TRBD2. CDR3 length: 18 amino acids. With V trimmed by 4 bases and J by 2 bases, 9 bases remained unmatched. CDR3 bases: TGTGCCAGCAGTTCCACCGGGACTAGCGGGAGTCAGCAAGAGACCCAGTACTTC. Amino acid sequence: CASSSTGTSGSQQETQYF.

This chain joins TRBV7-6 and TRBJ1-6, with 11 bases that match TRBD1. The CDR3 is 16 amino acids. V dropped 0 bases and J dropped 7; count of bases not matched to a gene: 2. CDR1 is SGHVS, CDR2 FNYEAQ, per germline. The CDR3 sequence: CASSLADRGPNSPLHF. The CDR3 DNA is TGTGCCAGCAGCTTAGCGGACAGGGGGCCAAATTCACCCCTCCACTTT. Variable domain in full (rest from reference TRBV7-6 and TRBJ1-6): GAGVSQSPRYKVTKRGQDVALRCDPISGHVSLYWYRQALGQGPEFLTYFNYEAQQDKSGLPNDRFSAERPEGSISTLTIQRTEQRDSAMYRCASSLADRGPNSPLHFGNGTRLTVT.

This clonotype has a count of ten or more. The V gene is TRBV7-2, the J gene TRBJ2-2, with 8 bases matching TRBD2. The CDR3 loop spans 16 amino acids. Germline lookup yields CDR1 SGHTA and CDR2 FQGNSA. The J segment lost 4 bases and the V segment lost 1 base, leaving 5 bases of the junction unmatched. The CDR3 loop reads CASSLGGTRSTGELFF. The DNA of the CDR3 is TGTGCCAGCAGCTTAGGCGGGACTAGATCCACCGGGGAGCTGTTTTTT.

The chain combines TRBV20-1 with TRBJ2-2; TRBD2 matches at 15 bases. The CDR3 covers 20 residues. Germline lookup yields CDR1 DFQATT and CDR2 SNEGSKA (reference sequence). The J segment lost 4 bases and the V segment lost 6 bases, leaving 18 bases of the junction unmatched. CDR3 nucleotide sequence: TGCAGTGCCATCGCCTCCTCATCGGGACTAGCGGGAGGACTCACCGGGGAGCTGTTTTTT. Amino acids: CSAIASSSGLAGGLTGELFF.

This chain links TRBV3-1 with TRBJ2-1; the D is unclear. The CDR3 has 15 residues. With 4 bases removed from V and 0 bases from J, the gap between germline ends came to 10 bases. Germline assignment: CDR1 LGHDT and CDR2 YNNKEL (reference sequence). CDR3 sequence reads: CASSPLSSSYNEQFF. The DNA for the CDR3 is TGTGCCAGCAGCCCGCTATCTAGCTCCTACAATGAGCAGTTCTTC.

The V and J genes are TRBV27 and TRBJ2-5, with TRBD2 identical over 10 bases. This CDR3 comprises 19 residues. Germline V gene sequence: CDR1 MNHEY, CDR2 SMNVEV (reference sequence). Trimming removed 4 bases from V and 0 bases from J; junction bases left unmatched: 14. Here the CDR3 reads CASSSRTSGSLGYQETQYF. CDR3 bases: TGTGCCAGCAGTTCCCGGACTAGCGGTTCCCTGGGGTACCAAGAGACCCAGTACTTC.

The chain recombines TRBV4-2 with TRBJ1-1; no firm D call. V was trimmed by 4 bases and J by 3 bases, leaving 9 bases between them. Germline V CDR1 and CDR2: LGHNA, YNFKEQ. This CDR3 spans 13 amino acids. The CDR3 nucleotides read TGTGCCAGCAGCCCCCTAGCGGACACTGAAGCTTTCTTT. As protein: CASSPLADTEAFF.